This section outlines one TCR beta chain sequence together with its context. The data originate from a study of T-cell memory formation after mild COVID-19. TCRdb itself ran the 5' RACE reads through MiXCR, one entry per CDR3 protein. The table records about 390,000 distinct CDR3 sequences, approximately 15% of them present only once. This CDR3 comprises 12 residues. Between the trimmed V and J ends, which lost 7 bases and 6 bases, there was a span of 11 bases. The material sequenced was PBMCs or a T cell subset sorted from them (not recorded which). This chain uses TRBV12-3 or TRBV12-4 with TRBJ2-3; D may match TRBD1 or TRBD2 (5 bases each). The receptor was derived from a man between 18 and 35 years old who had mild COVID-19 (a few samples of this study predate the infection). Cell type and time point are not known. This CDR3 reads CASTLGEDTQYF. The CDR3, as DNA: TGTGCCAGCACCCTGGGGGAGGATACGCAGTATTTT.